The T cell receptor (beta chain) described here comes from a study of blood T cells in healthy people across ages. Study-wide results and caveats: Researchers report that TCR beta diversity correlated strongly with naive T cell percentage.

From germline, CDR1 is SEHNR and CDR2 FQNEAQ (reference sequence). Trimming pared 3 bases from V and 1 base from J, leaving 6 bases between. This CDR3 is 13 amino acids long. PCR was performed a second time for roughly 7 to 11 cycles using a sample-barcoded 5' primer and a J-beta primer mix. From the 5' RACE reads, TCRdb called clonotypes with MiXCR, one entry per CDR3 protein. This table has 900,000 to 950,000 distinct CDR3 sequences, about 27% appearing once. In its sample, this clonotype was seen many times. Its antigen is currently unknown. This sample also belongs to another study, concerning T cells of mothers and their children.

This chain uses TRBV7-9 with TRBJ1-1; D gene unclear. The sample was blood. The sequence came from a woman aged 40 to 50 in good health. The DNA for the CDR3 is TGTGCCAGCAGCTTTGAACAGAACACTGAAGCTTTCTTT. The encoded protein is CASSFEQNTEAFF.